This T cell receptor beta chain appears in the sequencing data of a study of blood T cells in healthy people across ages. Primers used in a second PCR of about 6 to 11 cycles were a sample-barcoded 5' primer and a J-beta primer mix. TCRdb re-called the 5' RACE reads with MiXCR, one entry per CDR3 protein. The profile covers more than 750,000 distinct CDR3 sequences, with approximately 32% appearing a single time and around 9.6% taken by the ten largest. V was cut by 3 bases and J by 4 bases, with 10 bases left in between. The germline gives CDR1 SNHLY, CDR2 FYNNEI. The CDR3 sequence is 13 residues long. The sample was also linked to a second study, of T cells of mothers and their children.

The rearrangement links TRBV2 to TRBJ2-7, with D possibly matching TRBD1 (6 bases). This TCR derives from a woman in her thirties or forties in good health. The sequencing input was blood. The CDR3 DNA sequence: TGTGCCAGCAGTGATGTGGGGGCATACGAGCAGTACTTC. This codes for CASSDVGAYEQYF.